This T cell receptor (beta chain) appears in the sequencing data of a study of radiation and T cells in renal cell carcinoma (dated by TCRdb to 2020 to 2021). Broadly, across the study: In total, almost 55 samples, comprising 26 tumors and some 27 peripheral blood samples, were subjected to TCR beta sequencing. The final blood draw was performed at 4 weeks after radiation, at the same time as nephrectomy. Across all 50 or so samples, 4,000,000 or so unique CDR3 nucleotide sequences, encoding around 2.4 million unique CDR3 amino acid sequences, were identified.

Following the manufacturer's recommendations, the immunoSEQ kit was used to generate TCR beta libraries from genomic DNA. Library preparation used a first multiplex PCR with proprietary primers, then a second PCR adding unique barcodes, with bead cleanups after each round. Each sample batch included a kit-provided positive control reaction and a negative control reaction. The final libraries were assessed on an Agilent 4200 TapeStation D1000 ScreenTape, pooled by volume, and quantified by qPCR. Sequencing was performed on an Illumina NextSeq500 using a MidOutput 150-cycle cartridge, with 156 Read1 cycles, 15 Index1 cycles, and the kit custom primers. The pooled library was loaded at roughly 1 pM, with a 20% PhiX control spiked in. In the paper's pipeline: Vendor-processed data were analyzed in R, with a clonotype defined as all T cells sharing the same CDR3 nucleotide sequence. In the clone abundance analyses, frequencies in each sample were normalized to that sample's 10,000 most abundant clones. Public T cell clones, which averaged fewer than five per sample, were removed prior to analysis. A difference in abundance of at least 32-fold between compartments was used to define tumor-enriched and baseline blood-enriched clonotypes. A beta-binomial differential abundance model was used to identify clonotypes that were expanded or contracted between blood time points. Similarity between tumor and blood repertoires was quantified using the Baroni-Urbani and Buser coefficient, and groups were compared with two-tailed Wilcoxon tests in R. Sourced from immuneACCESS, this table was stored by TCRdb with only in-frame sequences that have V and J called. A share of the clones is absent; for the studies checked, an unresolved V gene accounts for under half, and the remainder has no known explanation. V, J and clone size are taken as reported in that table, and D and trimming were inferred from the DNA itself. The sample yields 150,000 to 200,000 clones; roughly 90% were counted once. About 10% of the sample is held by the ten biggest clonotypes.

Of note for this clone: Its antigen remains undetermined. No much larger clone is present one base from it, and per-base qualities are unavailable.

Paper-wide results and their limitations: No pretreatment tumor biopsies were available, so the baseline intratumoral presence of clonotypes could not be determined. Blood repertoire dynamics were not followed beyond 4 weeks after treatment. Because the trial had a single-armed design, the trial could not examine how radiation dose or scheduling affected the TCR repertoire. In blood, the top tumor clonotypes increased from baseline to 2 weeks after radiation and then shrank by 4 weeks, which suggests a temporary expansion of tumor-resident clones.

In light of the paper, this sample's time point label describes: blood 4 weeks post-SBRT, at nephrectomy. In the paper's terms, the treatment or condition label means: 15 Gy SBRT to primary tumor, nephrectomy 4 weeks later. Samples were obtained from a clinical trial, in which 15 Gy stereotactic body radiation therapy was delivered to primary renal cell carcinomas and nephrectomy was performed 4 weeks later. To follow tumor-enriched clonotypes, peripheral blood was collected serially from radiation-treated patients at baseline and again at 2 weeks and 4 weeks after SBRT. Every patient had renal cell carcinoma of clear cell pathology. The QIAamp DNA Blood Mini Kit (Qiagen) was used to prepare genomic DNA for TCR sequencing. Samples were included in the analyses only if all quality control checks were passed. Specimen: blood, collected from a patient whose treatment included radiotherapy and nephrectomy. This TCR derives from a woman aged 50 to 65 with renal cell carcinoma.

In nucleotides, the sequence is TGTGCCAGCAGCTTATTACTACAAGAGACCCAGTACTTC. It encodes CASSLLLQETQYF. The rearranged chain carries TRBV7-9 and TRBJ2-5; the D gene assignment is ambiguous. The CDR3 has 13 amino acids, counting the end cysteine and phenylalanine. The sequence is cut down to CDR3 DNA, 39 bases in frame from base 1. CDR1 and CDR2 are read off the germline V gene (reference sequence) as SEHNR and FQNEAQ. V sheds 2 bases and J sheds 2 bases, leaving 6 bases between their ends.